The source of this TCR beta chain is a study of cytomegalovirus exposure and HLA in healthy donors. Study-wide points: According to an earlier analysis, most TCR beta V segments yielded productive rearrangements about 90% or about 30% of the time. A later analysis showed TCR association rates differing by HLA locus, peaking at DRB1 and lowest at HLA-C.

13 Jbeta primers and 60 Vbeta primers were used for the PCR. Profiling relied on immunoSEQ multiplex PCR, and the TCRdb table lists in-frame clones only, not all of them. The sample carries about 110,000 clones, approximately 79% recorded once. V lost 4 bases and J lost 8; bases outside the gene matches: 9. This CDR3 is built from 16 residues. In germline, CDR1 is LNHDA, CDR2 SQIVND (reference sequence). As regards this clone: The antigen remains unidentified.

What was sequenced was PBMCs. The chain has TRBV19 and TRBJ2-1; TRBD2 matches at 12 bases. This TCR came from a man aged 25-45 years in good health and CMV-seropositive. The CDR3 DNA sequence: TGTGCCAGTAGTACCCTAGCGGGGGGGTCTGGTGATGAGCAGTTCTTC. It is translated as CASSTLAGGSGDEQFF. Filled out from reference TRBV19 and TRBJ2-1, the complete variable domain reads DGGITQSPKYLFRKEGQNVTLSCEQNLNHDAMYWYRQDPGQGLRLIYYSQIVNDFQKGDIAEGYSVSREKKESFPLTVTSAQKNPTAFYLCASSTLAGGSGDEQFFGPGTRLTVL.